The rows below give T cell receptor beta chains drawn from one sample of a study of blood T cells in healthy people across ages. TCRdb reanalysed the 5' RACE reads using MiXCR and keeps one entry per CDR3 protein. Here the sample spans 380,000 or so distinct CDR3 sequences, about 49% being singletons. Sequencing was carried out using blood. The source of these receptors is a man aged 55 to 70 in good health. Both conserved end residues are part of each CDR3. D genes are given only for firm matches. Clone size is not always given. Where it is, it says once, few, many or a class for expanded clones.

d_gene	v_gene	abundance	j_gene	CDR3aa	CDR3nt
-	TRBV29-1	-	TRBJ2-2	CSAKSGAGELFF	TGCAGCGCCAAATCAGGGGCCGGGGAGCTGTTTTTT
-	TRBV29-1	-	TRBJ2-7	CSVTTGGFYEQYF	TGCAGCGTCACTACAGGAGGATTCTACGAGCAGTACTTC
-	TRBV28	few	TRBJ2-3	CASNYGGATDTQYF	TGTGCCAGTAATTACGGGGGCGCGACAGATACGCAGTATTTT
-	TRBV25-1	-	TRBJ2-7	CASSGTGVLSYEQYF	TGTGCCAGCAGTGGGACGGGGGTCCTCTCCTACGAGCAGTACTTC
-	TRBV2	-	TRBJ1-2	CASSERSYGYTF	TGTGCCAGCAGTGAAAGATCATATGGCTACACCTTC
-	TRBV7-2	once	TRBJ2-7	CASSLTTGSLGEQYF	TGTGCCAGCAGCTTAACAACGGGGAGTTTGGGCGAGCAGTACTTC
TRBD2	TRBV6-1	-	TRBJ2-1	CASSESLGLAGGEQFF	TGTGCCAGCAGTGAGTCCCTGGGACTAGCGGGAGGTGAGCAGTTCTTC
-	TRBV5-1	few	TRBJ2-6	CASSLTTGSGANVLTF	TGCGCCAGCAGCCTAACGACAGGCTCTGGGGCCAACGTCCTGACTTTC
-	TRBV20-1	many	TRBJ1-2	CSAIGGLTYGYTF	TGCAGTGCCATCGGGGGACTGACCTATGGCTACACCTTC
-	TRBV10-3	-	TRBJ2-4	CAISESGVGNEQYF	TGTGCCATCAGTGAGTCGGGGGTCGGTAATGAGCAGTACTTC
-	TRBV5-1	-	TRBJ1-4	CASSPATRTNEKLFF	TGCGCCAGCAGCCCAGCGACGAGAACTAATGAAAAACTGTTTTTT
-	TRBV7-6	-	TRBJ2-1	CASSLEYGDKEQFF	TGTGCCAGCAGCTTAGAATACGGGGATAAGGAGCAGTTCTTC
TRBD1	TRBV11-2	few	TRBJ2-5	CASSPGTGWVVTQYF	TGTGCCAGCAGCCCCGGGACAGGGTGGGTTGTGACCCAGTACTTC
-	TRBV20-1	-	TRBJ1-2	CSARPGGRDGYTF	TGCAGTGCTAGGCCAGGTGGGAGGGATGGCTACACCTTC
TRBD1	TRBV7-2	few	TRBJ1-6	CASRPGGSSYNSPLHF	TGTGCCAGCAGGCCAGGGGGGAGCTCCTATAATTCACCCCTCCACTTT
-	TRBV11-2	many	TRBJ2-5	CASSLQGIETQYF	TGTGCCAGCAGCTTACAGGGGATAGAAACCCAGTACTTC
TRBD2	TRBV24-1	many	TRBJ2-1	CATSVSLAGINEQFF	TGTGCCACCAGTGTATCCCTAGCGGGGATCAATGAGCAGTTCTTC
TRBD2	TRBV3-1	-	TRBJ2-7	CASSQETGGVYEQYF	TGTGCCAGCAGCCAAGAGACGGGGGGAGTGTACGAGCAGTACTTC
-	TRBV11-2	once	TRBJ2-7	CASSSGSTVYEQYF	TGTGCCAGCAGCTCCGGGAGTACGGTCTACGAGCAGTACTTC
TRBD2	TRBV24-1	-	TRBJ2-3	CATGTSWSTDTQYF	TGTGCCACCGGGACTAGCTGGAGCACAGATACGCAGTATTTT
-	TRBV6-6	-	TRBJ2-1	CASCFGKGYSDEQFF	TGTGCCAGCTGCTTTGGAAAGGGATATTCGGATGAGCAGTTCTTC
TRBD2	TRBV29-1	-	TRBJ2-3	CSVLAGSTDTQYF	TGCAGCGTTTTAGCGGGAAGCACAGATACGCAGTATTTT
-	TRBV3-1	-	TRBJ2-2	CASSRKGSGELFF	TGTGCCAGCAGCCGCAAGGGTTCCGGGGAGCTGTTTTTT
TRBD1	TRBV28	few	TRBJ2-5	CTSSPRDRVETQYF	TGTACCAGCAGTCCGAGGGACAGGGTTGAGACCCAGTACTTC
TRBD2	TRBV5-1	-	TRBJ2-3	CASSGRLAGSATDTQYF	TGCGCCAGCAGCGGCCGACTAGCGGGGTCGGCCACAGATACGCAGTATTTT
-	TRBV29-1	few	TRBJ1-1	CSVGLAGPGNTEAFF	TGCAGCGTTGGTCTGGCGGGGCCGGGGAACACTGAAGCTTTCTTT
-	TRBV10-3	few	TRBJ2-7	CAISERNRERYEQYF	TGTGCCATCAGTGAACGTAACAGGGAGCGGTACGAGCAGTACTTC
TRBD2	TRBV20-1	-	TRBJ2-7	CSARSGEGSYEQYF	TGCAGTGCTAGATCGGGGGAGGGGTCCTACGAGCAGTACTTC
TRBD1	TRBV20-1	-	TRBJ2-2	CSVGGTGANTGELFF	TGCAGTGTCGGGGGGACAGGGGCTAACACCGGGGAGCTGTTTTTT
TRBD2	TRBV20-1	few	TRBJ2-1	CSARHSGRAGDEQFF	TGCAGTGCTAGACATAGCGGGAGGGCCGGGGATGAGCAGTTCTTC
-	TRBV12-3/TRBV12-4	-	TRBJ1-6	CASSSDRTGSTYNSPLHF	TGTGCCAGCAGTAGCGATCGTACAGGGTCCACCTATAATTCACCCCTCCACTTT
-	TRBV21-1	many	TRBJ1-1	CASSKTFDRGHGNTEAFF	TGTGCCAGCAGCAAAACTTTCGACAGGGGGCATGGGAACACTGAAGCTTTCTTT
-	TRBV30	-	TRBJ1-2	CAWSVRSRLLGFNYGYTF	TGTGCCTGGAGTGTACGAAGCAGACTACTAGGGTTTAACTATGGCTACACCTTC
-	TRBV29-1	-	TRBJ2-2	CSVCGDWSGELFF	TGCAGCGTGTGTGGGGACTGGAGCGGGGAGCTGTTTTTT
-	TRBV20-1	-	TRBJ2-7	CSALFGPYEQYF	TGCAGTGCCCTATTCGGACCCTACGAGCAGTACTTC
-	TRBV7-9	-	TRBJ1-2	CASSTVGALGYGYTF	TGTGCCAGCAGCACCGTGGGGGCGCTTGGGTATGGCTACACCTTC
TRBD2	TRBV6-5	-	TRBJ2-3	CASRMGLAGTDTQYF	TGTGCCAGCAGAATGGGACTAGCGGGAACAGATACGCAGTATTTT
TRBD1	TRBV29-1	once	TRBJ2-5	CSATGGGQETQYF	TGCAGCGCGACAGGGGGAGGCCAAGAGACCCAGTACTTC
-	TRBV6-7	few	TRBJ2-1	CASRSPNNYEQFF	TGTGCCAGCAGGTCCCCTAATAATTATGAGCAGTTCTTC
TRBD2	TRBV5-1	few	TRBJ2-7	CASSSATSGSRREQYF	TGCGCCAGCAGCTCGGCGACTAGCGGGAGTAGGCGGGAGCAGTACTTC
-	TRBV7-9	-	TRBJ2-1	CASRGGRGRCEQFF	TGTGCCAGCCGAGGGGGGCGGGGGAGGTGTGAGCAGTTCTTC
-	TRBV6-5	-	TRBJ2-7	CASSYGRGPSYEQYF	TGTGCCAGCAGTTACGGTCGGGGCCCCTCCTACGAGCAGTACTTC
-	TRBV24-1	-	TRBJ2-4	CAARLPDRISVDIQYF	TGTGCCGCCAGGCTCCCGGACAGAATCTCAGTTGACATTCAGTACTTC
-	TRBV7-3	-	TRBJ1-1	CASSAGENTEAFF	TGTGCCAGCAGCGCAGGAGAGAACACTGAAGCTTTCTTT
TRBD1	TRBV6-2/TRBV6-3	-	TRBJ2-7	CASSLPQGVFSYEQYF	TGTGCCAGCAGCCTACCACAGGGGGTATTCTCCTACGAGCAGTACTTC
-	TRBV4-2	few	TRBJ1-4	CASSRGPTTNEKLFF	TGTGCCAGCAGCCGAGGACCAACAACTAATGAAAAACTGTTTTTT
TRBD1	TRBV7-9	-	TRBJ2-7	CASSPRQGSVEQYF	TGTGCCAGCAGCCCCCGACAGGGGAGCGTTGAGCAGTACTTC
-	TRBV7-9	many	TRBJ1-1	CASSLVQVTTEAFF	TGTGCCAGCAGCTTAGTACAGGTGACCACTGAAGCTTTCTTT
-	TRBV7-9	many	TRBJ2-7	CASSLEGRGYEQYF	TGTGCCAGCAGCTTAGAGGGCAGGGGCTACGAGCAGTACTTC